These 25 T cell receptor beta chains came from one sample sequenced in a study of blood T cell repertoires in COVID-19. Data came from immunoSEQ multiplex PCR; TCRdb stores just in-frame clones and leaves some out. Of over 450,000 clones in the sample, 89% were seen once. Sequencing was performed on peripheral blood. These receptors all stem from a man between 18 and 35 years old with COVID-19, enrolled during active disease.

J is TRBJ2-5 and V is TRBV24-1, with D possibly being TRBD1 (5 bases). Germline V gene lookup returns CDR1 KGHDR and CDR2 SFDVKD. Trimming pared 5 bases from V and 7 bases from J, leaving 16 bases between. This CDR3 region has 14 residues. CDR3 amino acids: CATSGQTAHGTQYF. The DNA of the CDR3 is TGTGCCACCAGTGGGCAGACAGCCCACGGGACCCAGTACTTC.

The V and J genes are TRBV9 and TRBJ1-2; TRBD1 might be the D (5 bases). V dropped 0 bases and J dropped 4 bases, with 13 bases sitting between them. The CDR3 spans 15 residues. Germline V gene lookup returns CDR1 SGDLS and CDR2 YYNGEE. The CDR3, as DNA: TGTGCCAGCAGCGTAGATGGCAGGGCGACCTATGGCTACACCTTC. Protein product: CASSVDGRATYGYTF.

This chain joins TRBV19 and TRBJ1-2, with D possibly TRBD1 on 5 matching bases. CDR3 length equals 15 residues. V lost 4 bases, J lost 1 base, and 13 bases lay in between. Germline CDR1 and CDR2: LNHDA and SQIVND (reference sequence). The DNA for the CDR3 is TGTGCCAGTAGTACGGGGGACTCGAATAACTATGGCTACACCTTC. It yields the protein CASSTGDSNNYGYTF.

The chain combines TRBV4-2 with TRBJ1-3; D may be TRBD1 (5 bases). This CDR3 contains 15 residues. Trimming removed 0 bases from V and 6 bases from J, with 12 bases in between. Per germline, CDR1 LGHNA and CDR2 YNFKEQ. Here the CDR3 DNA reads TGTGCCAGCAGCCAAGATCCAGGGTTGAAAAACACCATATATTTT. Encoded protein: CASSQDPGLKNTIYF.

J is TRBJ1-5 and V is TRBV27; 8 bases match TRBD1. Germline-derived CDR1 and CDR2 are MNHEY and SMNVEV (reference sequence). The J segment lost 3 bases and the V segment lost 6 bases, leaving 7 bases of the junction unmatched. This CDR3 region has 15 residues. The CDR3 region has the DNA TGTGCCAGCAGCTCGACAGGGGCCTACAATCAGCCCCAGCATTTT. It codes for CASSSTGAYNQPQHF.

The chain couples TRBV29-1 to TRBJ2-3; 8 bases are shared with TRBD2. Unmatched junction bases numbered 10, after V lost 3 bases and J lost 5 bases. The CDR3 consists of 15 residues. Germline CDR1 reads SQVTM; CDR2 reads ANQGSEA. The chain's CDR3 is CSVESSGGLIDTQYF. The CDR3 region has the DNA TGCAGCGTTGAGTCCAGCGGGGGCCTCATAGATACGCAGTATTTT.

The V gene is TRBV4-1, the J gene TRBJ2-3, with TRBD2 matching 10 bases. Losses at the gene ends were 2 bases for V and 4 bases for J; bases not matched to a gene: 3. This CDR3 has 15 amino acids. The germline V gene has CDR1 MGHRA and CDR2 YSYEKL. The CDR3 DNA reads TGCGCCAGCAGCCAAACTAGCGGGAACGCAGATACGCAGTATTTT. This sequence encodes CASSQTSGNADTQYF.

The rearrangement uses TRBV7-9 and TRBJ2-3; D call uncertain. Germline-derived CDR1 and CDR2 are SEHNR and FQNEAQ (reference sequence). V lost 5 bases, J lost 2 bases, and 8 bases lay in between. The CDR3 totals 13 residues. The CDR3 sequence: CASSLIFTDTQYF. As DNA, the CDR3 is TGTGCCAGCAGCCTTATTTTCACAGATACGCAGTATTTT.

CDR3 loop: CASSQARSTEAFF. The CDR3 nucleotides are TGTGCCAGCAGCCAAGCTAGGAGCACTGAAGCTTTCTTT. The genes are TRBV3-1 (or the pseudogene TRBV3-2) and TRBJ1-1, with D uncertain. The CDR3 runs to 13 residues. Trimming stripped 1 base from V and 4 bases from J, with 7 bases between. In germline, CDR1 is LGHDT, CDR2 YNNKEL (reference sequence).

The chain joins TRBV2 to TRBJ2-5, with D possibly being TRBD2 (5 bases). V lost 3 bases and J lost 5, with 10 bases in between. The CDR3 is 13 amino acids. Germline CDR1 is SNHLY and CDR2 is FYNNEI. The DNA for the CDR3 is TGTGCCAGCAGTGACAGGCCGGGGGAGACCCAGTACTTC. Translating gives CASSDRPGETQYF.

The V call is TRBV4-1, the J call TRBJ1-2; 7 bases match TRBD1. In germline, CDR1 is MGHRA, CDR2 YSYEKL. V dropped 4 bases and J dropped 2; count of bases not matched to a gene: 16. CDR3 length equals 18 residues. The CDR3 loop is CASSPSGAQGDPNYGYTF. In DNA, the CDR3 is TGCGCCAGCAGCCCCTCCGGGGCCCAGGGGGATCCCAACTATGGCTACACCTTC.

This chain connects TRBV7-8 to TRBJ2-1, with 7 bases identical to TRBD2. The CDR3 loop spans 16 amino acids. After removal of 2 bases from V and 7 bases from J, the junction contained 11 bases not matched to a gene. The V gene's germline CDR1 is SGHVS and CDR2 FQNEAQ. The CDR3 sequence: CASSLWAGALQNEQFF. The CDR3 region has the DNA TGTGCCAGCAGCTTATGGGCGGGAGCCCTACAAAATGAGCAGTTCTTC.

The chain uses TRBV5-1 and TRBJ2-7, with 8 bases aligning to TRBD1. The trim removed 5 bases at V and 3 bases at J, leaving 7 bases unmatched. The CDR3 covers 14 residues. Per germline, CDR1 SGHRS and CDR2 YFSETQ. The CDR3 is CASSFGGQDYEQYF. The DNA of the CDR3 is TGCGCCAGCAGTTTTGGGGGACAGGACTACGAGCAGTACTTC. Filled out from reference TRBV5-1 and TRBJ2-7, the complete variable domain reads KAGVTQTPRYLIKTRGQQVTLSCSPISGHRSVSWYQQTPGQGLQFLFEYFSETQRNKGNFPGRFSGRQFSNSRSEMNVSTLELGDSALYLCASSFGGQDYEQYFGPGTRLTVT.

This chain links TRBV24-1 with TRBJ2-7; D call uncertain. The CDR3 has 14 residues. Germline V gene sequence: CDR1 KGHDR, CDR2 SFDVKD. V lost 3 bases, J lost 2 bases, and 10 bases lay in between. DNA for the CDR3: TGTGCCACCAGTGATGGTTCCAGGCCCTACGAGCAGTACTTC. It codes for CATSDGSRPYEQYF.

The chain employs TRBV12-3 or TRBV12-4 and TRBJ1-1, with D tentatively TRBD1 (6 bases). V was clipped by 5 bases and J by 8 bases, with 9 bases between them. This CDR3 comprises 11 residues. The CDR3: CASSQGTEAFF. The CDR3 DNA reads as TGTGCCAGCAGTCAGGGGACCGAAGCTTTCTTT.

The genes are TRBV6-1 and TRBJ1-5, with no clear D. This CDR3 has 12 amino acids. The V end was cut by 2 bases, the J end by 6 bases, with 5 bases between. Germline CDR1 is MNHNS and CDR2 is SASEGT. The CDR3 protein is CASSERSQPQHF. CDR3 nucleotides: TGTGCCAGCAGTGAAAGGAGTCAGCCCCAGCATTTT.

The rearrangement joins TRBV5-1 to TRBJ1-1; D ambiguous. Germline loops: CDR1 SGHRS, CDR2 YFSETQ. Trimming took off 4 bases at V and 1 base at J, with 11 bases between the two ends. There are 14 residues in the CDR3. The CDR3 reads CASSPGGANTEAFF. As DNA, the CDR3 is TGCGCCAGCAGCCCCGGCGGCGCGAACACTGAAGCTTTCTTT.

CDR3 residues: CASSPGKDTSSYEQYF. CDR3 nucleotide sequence: TGTGCCAGCAGCCCCGGCAAAGACACCAGCTCCTACGAGCAGTACTTC. The chain combines TRBV5-4 with TRBJ2-7; D ambiguous. The CDR3 contains 16 residues. V lost 4 bases, J lost 0 bases, and 17 bases lay in between. Germline CDR1 SGHNT, CDR2 YYREEE (reference sequence).

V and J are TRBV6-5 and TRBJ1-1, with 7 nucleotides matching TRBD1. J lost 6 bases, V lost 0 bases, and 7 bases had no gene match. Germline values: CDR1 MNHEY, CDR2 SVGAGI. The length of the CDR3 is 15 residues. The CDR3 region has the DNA TGTGCCAGCAGTTACTCTGAGACAGGGTTCGCTGAAGCTTTCTTT. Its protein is CASSYSETGFAEAFF.

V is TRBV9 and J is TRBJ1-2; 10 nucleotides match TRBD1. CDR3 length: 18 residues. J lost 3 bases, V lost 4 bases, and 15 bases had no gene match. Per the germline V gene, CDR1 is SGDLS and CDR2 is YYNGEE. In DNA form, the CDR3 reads TGTGCCAGCAGCCCCCGTGGGACAGGGGCTTTGATGGACTATGGCTACACCTTC. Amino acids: CASSPRGTGALMDYGYTF.

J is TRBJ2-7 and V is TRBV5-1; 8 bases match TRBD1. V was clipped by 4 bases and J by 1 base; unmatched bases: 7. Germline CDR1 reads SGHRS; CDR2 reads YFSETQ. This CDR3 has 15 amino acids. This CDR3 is CASSDPTGVSYEQYF. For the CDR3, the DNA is TGCGCCAGCAGCGACCCGACAGGGGTATCCTACGAGCAGTACTTC.

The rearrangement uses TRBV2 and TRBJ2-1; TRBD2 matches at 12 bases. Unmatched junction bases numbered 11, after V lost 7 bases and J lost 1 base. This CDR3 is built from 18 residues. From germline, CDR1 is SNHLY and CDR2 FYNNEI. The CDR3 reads CASTLSASGGDSYNEQFF. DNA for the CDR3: TGTGCCAGCACCTTGAGCGCTAGCGGGGGGGATTCCTACAATGAGCAGTTCTTC.

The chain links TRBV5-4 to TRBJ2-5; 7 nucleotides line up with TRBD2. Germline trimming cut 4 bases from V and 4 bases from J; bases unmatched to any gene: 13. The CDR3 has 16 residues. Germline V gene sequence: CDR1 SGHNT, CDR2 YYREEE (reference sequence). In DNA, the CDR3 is TGTGCCAGCAGCCTCCCTCCTCATGGGGGGGGAGAGACCCAGTACTTC. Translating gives CASSLPPHGGGETQYF. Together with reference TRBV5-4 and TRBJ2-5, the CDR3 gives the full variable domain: ETGVTQSPTHLIKTRGQQVTLRCSSQSGHNTVSWYQQALGQGPQFIFQYYREEENGRGNFPPRFSGLQFPNYSSELNVNALELDDSALYLCASSLPPHGGGETQYFGPGTRLLVL.

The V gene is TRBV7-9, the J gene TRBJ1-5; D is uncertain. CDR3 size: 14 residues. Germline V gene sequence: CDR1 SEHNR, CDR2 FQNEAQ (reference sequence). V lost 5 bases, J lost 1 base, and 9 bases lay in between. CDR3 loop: CASSPTGSNQPQHF. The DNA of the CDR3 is TGTGCCAGCAGCCCCACGGGGAGCAATCAGCCCCAGCATTTT.

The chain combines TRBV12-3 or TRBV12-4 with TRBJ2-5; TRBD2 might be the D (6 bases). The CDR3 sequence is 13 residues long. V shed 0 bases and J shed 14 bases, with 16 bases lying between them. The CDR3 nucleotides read TGTGCCAGCAGTTTAGCTCTGGGGACTGGGGAATACTTC. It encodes CASSLALGTGEYF.